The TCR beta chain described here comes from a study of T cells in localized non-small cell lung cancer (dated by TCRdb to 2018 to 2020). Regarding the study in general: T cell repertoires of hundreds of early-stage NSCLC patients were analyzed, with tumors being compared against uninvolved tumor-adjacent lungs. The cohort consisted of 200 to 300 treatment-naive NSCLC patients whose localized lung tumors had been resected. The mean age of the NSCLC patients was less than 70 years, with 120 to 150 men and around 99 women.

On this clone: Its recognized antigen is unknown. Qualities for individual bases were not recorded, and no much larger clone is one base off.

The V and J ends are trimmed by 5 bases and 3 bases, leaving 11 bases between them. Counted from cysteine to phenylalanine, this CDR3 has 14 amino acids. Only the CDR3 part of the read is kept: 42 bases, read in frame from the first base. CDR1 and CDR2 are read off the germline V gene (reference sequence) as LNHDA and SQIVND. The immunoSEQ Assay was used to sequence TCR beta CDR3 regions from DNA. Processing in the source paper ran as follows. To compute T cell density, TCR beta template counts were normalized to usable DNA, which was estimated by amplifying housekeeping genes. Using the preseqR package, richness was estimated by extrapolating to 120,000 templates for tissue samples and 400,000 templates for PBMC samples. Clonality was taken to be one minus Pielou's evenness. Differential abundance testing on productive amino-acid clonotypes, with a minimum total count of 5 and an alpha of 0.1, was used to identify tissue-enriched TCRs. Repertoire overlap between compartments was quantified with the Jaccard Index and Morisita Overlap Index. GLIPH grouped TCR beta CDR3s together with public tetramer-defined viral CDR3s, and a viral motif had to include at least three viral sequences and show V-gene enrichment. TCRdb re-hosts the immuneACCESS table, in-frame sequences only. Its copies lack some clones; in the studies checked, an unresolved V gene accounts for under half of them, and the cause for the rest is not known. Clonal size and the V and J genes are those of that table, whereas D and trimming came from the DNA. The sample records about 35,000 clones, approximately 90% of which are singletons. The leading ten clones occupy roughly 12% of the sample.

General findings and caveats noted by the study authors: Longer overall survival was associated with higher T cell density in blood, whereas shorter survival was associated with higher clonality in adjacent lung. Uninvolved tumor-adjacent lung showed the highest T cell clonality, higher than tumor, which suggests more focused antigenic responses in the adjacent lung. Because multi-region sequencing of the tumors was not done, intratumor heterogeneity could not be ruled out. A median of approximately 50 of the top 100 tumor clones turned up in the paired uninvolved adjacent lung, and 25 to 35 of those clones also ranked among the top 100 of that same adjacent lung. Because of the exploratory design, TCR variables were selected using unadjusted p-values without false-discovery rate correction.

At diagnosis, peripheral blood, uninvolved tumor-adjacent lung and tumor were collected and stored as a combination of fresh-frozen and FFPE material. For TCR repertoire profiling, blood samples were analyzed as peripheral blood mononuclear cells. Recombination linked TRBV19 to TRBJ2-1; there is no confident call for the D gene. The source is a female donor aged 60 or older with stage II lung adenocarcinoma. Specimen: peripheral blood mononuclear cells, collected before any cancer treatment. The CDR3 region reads CASSSSTRYNEQFF. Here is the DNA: TGTGCCAGTAGTTCCTCGACCCGCTACAATGAGCAGTTCTTC. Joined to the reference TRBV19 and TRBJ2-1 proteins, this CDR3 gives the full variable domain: DGGITQSPKYLFRKEGQNVTLSCEQNLNHDAMYWYRQDPGQGLRLIYYSQIVNDFQKGDIAEGYSVSREKKESFPLTVTSAQKNPTAFYLCASSSSTRYNEQFFGPGTRLTVL.